The 9 T cell receptor beta chains given below trace back to one sample, sequenced in a study of blood T cell repertoires in COVID-19. TCRdb keeps only in-frame clones here, not all; method: immunoSEQ multiplex PCR. Of roughly 150,000 clones listed, 78% are singletons. Sequenced input: PBMCs or T cells enriched from blood (not recorded which). These receptors were collected from a woman aged 45-65 years who had recovered from COVID-19.

The J gene is TRBJ1-1, the V gene TRBV5-1; a weak D match, TRBD1 (5 bases). V was cut by 0 bases and J by 3 bases, with 12 bases left in between. Germline CDR1 is SGHRS and CDR2 is YFSETQ. This CDR3 comprises 15 residues. This chain's CDR3 is CASSLAGRVDTEAFF. The CDR3 nucleotides are TGCGCCAGCAGCTTGGCCGGCAGGGTTGACACTGAAGCTTTCTTT.

This chain joins TRBV7-9 and TRBJ1-5; D may be TRBD1 (5 bases). Germline CDR1 reads SEHNR; CDR2 reads FQNEAQ (reference sequence). The CDR3 consists of 16 residues. Trimming stripped 2 bases from V and 3 bases from J, with 14 bases between. The CDR3 protein is CASSLPGRASNQPQHF. CDR3 sequence (DNA): TGTGCCAGCAGCTTACCCGGCAGGGCATCCAATCAGCCCCAGCATTTT.

The chain employs TRBV6-5 and TRBJ2-7; 8 bases line up with TRBD2. Trimming at V came to 2 bases and at J to 6 bases, leaving 6 bases not matched to a gene. In germline, CDR1 is MNHEY, CDR2 SVGAGI. This CDR3 region has 14 residues. CDR3 in DNA: TGTGCCAGCAGTTACGCCGGGGGGGCCGGCGAGCAGTACGTC. Translating it yields CASSYAGGAGEQYV.

The chain carries TRBV29-1 and TRBJ1-4; no clear D. Germline V gene lookup returns CDR1 SQVTM and CDR2 ANQGSEA. The CDR3 is made up of 13 amino acids. Trimming left V 7 bases short and J 8 bases short, with 17 bases between. CDR3 bases: TGCAGCGGGTCGGAGGGAGTCGGGGAAAAACTGTTTTTT. Protein product: CSGSEGVGEKLFF.

J is TRBJ1-4 and V is TRBV9, with D perhaps matching TRBD1 (6 bases). The V end was cut by 4 bases, the J end by 2 bases, with 12 bases between. This CDR3 spans 15 amino acids. The germline CDR1 and CDR2 sequences are SGDLS and YYNGEE. The CDR3 DNA reads TGTGCCAGCAGCAAACGGACAGCTACTAATGAAAAACTGTTTTTT. This translates into CASSKRTATNEKLFF.

In its sample, this clone was seen a few times. Other DNA sequences in the same sample also yield this CDR3. The rearrangement uses TRBV18 and TRBJ1-1; D is perhaps TRBD1 (5 bases). Trimming took 3 bases from V and 3 from J, leaving 8 bases between them. Germline loops: CDR1 KGHSH, CDR2 LQKENI. The CDR3 runs to 13 residues. CDR3 in DNA: TGTGCCAGCTCACCGAGCAGGGACACTGAAGCTTTCTTT. Protein product: CASSPSRDTEAFF.

The chain uses TRBV5-1 and TRBJ2-2; 13 bases fit TRBD2. CDR1 and CDR2 from the germline V gene are SGHRS and YFSETQ. The CDR3 runs 16 residues. The trim removed 2 bases at V and 5 bases at J, leaving 3 bases unmatched. CDR3 in DNA: TGCGCCAGCAGCTTCTGGACTAGCGGGGGTACCGGGGAGCTGTTTTTT. It is translated as CASSFWTSGGTGELFF. The complete variable domain, with remaining parts taken from reference TRBV5-1 and TRBJ2-2, reads KAGVTQTPRYLIKTRGQQVTLSCSPISGHRSVSWYQQTPGQGLQFLFEYFSETQRNKGNFPGRFSGRQFSNSRSEMNVSTLELGDSALYLCASSFWTSGGTGELFFGEGSRLTVL.

The CDR3 bases are TGTGCCAGCAGCCCAGCGGGGGGACAGAACACCGGGGAGCTGTTTTTT. Amino acids: CASSPAGGQNTGELFF. The chain couples TRBV5-4 to TRBJ2-2; TRBD2 matches 9 bases. The CDR3 covers 16 residues. V gave up 4 bases and J gave up 1 base; unmatched junction bases: 5. The germline V gene has CDR1 SGHNT and CDR2 YYREEE (reference sequence).

This chain connects TRBV2 to TRBJ1-4; tentative D call: TRBD1 (5 bases). From germline, CDR1 is SNHLY and CDR2 FYNNEI. The CDR3 is made up of 13 amino acids. V gave up 6 bases and J gave up 4 bases, with 9 bases separating them. DNA for the CDR3: TGTGCCAGCAGGGCAGGGATTAATGAAAAACTGTTTTTT. Amino acids: CASRAGINEKLFF.